A single sample gave rise to the 17 T cell receptor beta chains below, sequenced in a study of shared clonotypes between healthy human individuals. TCRdb keeps only in-frame clones here, not all; method: immunoSEQ multiplex PCR. The sample gives around 2.1 million clones, roughly 95% of which show up once; 0.1% to 0.15% is in the top ten. Material for sequencing was naive CD4+ T cells sorted from blood. Subset given: CD45RA+ positively selected. The source is a man younger than 30 in good health.

The J gene is TRBJ1-4, the V gene TRBV5-1; possible D gene TRBD1, 6 bases. The CDR3 is 16 residues long. Germline CDR1 and CDR2: SGHRS and YFSETQ. V lost 2 bases to trimming and J lost 2 bases, with 13 bases between them. The chain's CDR3 is CASSFGGLATNEKLFF. CDR3 DNA: TGCGCCAGCAGCTTTGGGGGGCTCGCTACTAATGAAAAACTGTTTTTT.

The CDR3, as DNA: TGCAGTGCTAGTATCAACACTGAAGCTTTCTTT. Residues: CSASINTEAFF. The gene calls are TRBV20-1 and TRBJ1-1, with D unresolved. This CDR3 spans 11 amino acids. Germline values: CDR1 DFQATT, CDR2 SNEGSKA (reference sequence). Trimming stripped 3 bases from V and 2 bases from J, with 4 bases between.

This chain uses TRBV10-3 with TRBJ1-2; no definite D call. With 2 bases removed from V and 4 bases from J, the gap between germline ends came to 11 bases. The CDR3 extends over 14 amino acids. Looked up from germline, CDR1 is ENHRY and CDR2 is SYGVKD. The CDR3: CAISEGSSSYGYTF. The CDR3 nucleotides read TGTGCCATCAGTGAGGGTAGTTCTTCCTATGGCTACACCTTC.

Details on this clone: A junction boundary mismatches the germline segment, possibly from a read error. The J gene is TRBJ2-5, the V gene TRBV6-6; D not resolved. This CDR3 is 16 amino acids long. Germline V gives CDR1 MNHNY, CDR2 SVGAGI (reference sequence). CDR3 in amino acids: CASSYGRSLTRESQYF. The CDR3 DNA sequence: TGTGCCAGCAGTTACGGGCGCAGCCTTACAAGAGAGTCCCAGTACTTC.

The V call is TRBV7-8, the J call TRBJ1-2; 9 bases align to TRBD1. The junction had 9 bases not matched to a gene; V was cut back by 3 bases and J by 4 bases. The CDR3 extends over 16 amino acids. Germline CDR1 reads SGHVS; CDR2 reads FQNEAQ. In DNA form, the CDR3 reads TGTGCCAGCAGCTTCCCGGGGACAGGGAACGGCTATGGCTACACCTTC. The encoded protein is CASSFPGTGNGYGYTF.

This clone was seen a single time. The chain joins TRBV28 to TRBJ1-1, with 9 nucleotides matching TRBD1. The junction had 6 bases not matched to a gene; V was cut back by 10 bases and J by 3 bases. Germline V CDR1 and CDR2: MDHEN, SYDVKM. This CDR3 spans 13 amino acids. CDR3 DNA: TGTGCCATCAAGGGACAGGGCTACACTGAAGCTTTCTTT. Encoded protein: CAIKGQGYTEAFF.

This sequence joins TRBV10-3 and TRBJ2-1; 8 nucleotides line up with TRBD1. V gave up 6 bases and J gave up 12 bases; unmatched junction bases: 7. Germline CDR1 ENHRY, CDR2 SYGVKD. The CDR3 totals 12 residues. The CDR3 DNA follows: TGTGCCATCAGGATAACAGGGGGAGGGCAGTTCTTC. It yields the protein CAIRITGGGQFF.

This clone was seen only once. This chain links TRBV10-2 with TRBJ1-6, with a tentative D call TRBD1 (5 bases). Germline-derived CDR1 and CDR2 are WSHSY and SAAADI. With 10 bases removed from V and 9 bases from J, the gap between germline ends came to 31 bases. CDR3 length: 18 residues. This CDR3 is CATTLSASGRRMSSPLHF. CDR3 DNA sequence: TGCGCCACTACCCTTTCCGCTTCAGGGCGTCGAATGTCTTCACCCCTCCACTTT.

The gene calls are TRBV5-1 and TRBJ2-3, with D possibly TRBD2 on 6 matching bases. V lost 4 bases and J lost 1, with 13 bases in between. From germline, CDR1 is SGHRS and CDR2 YFSETQ. CDR3 length equals 15 residues. CDR3 sequence (DNA): TGCGCCAGCAGCATGGGACTGGGAGGCACAGATACGCAGTATTTT. It is translated as CASSMGLGGTDTQYF.

J is TRBJ1-2 and V is TRBV18; TRBD1 is a possible D gene (6 bases). The CDR3 runs to 18 residues. V was shortened by 3 bases and J by 0 bases, with 20 bases between the two germline ends. Germline loops: CDR1 KGHSH, CDR2 LQKENI. The CDR3 sequence: CASSPPPRLGGTNYGYTF. The DNA for the CDR3 is TGTGCCAGCTCACCGCCACCTCGATTAGGGGGTACTAACTATGGCTACACCTTC.

This chain connects TRBV5-1 to TRBJ1-5; TRBD1 agrees at 9 bases. CDR3 size: 15 residues. J was trimmed by 3 bases and V by 2 bases; bases with no gene match: 3. The germline V gene encodes CDR1 SGHRS and CDR2 YFSETQ. The CDR3, as DNA: TGCGCCAGCAGCTTACAGGGGGCGGACAATCAGCCCCAGCATTTT. It specifies CASSLQGADNQPQHF.

This rearrangement joins TRBV5-1 to TRBJ1-1; no clear D gene. With 2 bases removed from V and 7 bases from J, the gap between germline ends came to 12 bases. CDR3 length: 13 residues. From germline, CDR1 is SGHRS and CDR2 YFSETQ. CDR3 sequence reads: CASSFEGSFEAFF. The CDR3 coding sequence is TGCGCCAGCAGCTTCGAAGGCAGCTTTGAAGCTTTCTTT.

The genes are TRBV7-8 and TRBJ2-3, with 7 bases aligning to TRBD2. Looked up from germline, CDR1 is SGHVS and CDR2 is FQNEAQ. CDR3 length: 14 amino acids. The J segment lost 2 bases and the V segment lost 5 bases, leaving 4 bases of the junction unmatched. CDR3 protein: CASSLREFTDTQYF. The CDR3, as DNA: TGTGCCAGCAGCCTGCGGGAGTTCACAGATACGCAGTATTTT.

This clone appeared a few times. V and J are TRBV14 and TRBJ1-6; D is uncertain. Trimming removed 1 base at V and 7 bases at J, with 11 bases between. Looked up from germline, CDR1 is SGHDN and CDR2 is FVKESK. The length of the CDR3 is 15 residues. This chain's CDR3 is CASSQGKGYNSPLHF. The CDR3 DNA is TGTGCCAGCAGCCAAGGAAAGGGTTACAATTCACCCCTCCACTTT.

This clone was recorded only once. J is TRBJ2-1 and V is TRBV18; D may be TRBD2 (6 bases). The germline V gene encodes CDR1 KGHSH and CDR2 LQKENI. V lost 6 bases, J lost 0 bases, and 12 bases lay in between. The CDR3 spans 15 residues. The CDR3 coding sequence is TGTGCCAGCTCGGCCGGGACTGGCTCCTACAATGAGCAGTTCTTC. Protein product: CASSAGTGSYNEQFF.

The rearrangement uses TRBV11-2 and TRBJ2-2; TRBD2 matches 8 bases. This CDR3 contains 17 residues. The junction had 9 bases not matched to a gene; V was cut back by 0 bases and J by 6 bases. Germline V gives CDR1 SGHAT, CDR2 FQNNGV. The CDR3 protein is CASSLDLASGSAGELFF. The CDR3 bases are TGTGCCAGCAGCTTAGATTTGGCAAGCGGGAGCGCCGGGGAGCTGTTTTTT.

The chain carries TRBV27 and TRBJ1-4; D is perhaps TRBD1 (5 bases). Deletions cut 3 bases from V and 4 bases from J, with 12 bases between. CDR3 length equals 15 residues. CDR1 MNHEY and CDR2 SMNVEV come from the germline V gene (reference sequence). The CDR3 sequence: CASSFRGPRNEKLFF. DNA of the CDR3: TGTGCCAGCAGTTTTAGGGGACCCCGTAATGAAAAACTGTTTTTT.